This T cell receptor beta chain emerged from a study of CD8 T cells in Susac syndrome. The count of this clonotype is one. Germline V gives CDR1 LNHDA, CDR2 SQIVND (reference sequence). The CDR3 runs 13 residues. V lost 8 bases, J lost 5 bases, and 15 bases lay in between. Reverse transcription of about 0.45 to 1 ug RNA was performed with random hexamers. By means of immunoSEQ multiplex PCR, TCR beta CDR3 spanning 54 Vbeta and 13 Jbeta underwent amplification. MiXCR, applied by TCRdb to the immunoSEQ multiplex PCR reads, yields one record per CDR3 protein. The table includes some 450,000 distinct CDR3 sequences, 75% to 90% detected once. The authors sequenced TCR beta from blood CD8+ and CD4+ T cells. Negative magnetic isolation gave CD8+ and CD4+ cells; FACS enriched CD8+ TEMRA.

The V gene is TRBV19, the J gene TRBJ1-1, with D unresolved. Material for sequencing was CD8+ T cells from PBMCs. The TCR comes from a human donor with multiple sclerosis. The CDR3 is CASPGPLGTEAFF. As DNA, the CDR3 is TGTGCCAGTCCCGGGCCCCTGGGGACTGAAGCTTTCTTT.